The 27 T cell receptor beta chains in this list originate from one sample, sequenced in a study of breast tumors, draining lymph nodes, adjacent tissues. In TCRdb, the multiplex PCR reads were re-called with MiXCR into one record per CDR3 protein. The sample includes approximately 52,000 distinct CDR3 sequences, roughly 40% of them seen just once. Input material: breast tumor tissue. The origin of the receptors is a female donor with breast cancer. Some clones in this sample may be carry-over from other donors' samples.

This clonotype appeared many times. The V gene is TRBV7-9, the J gene TRBJ2-2, with 8 bases matching TRBD1. Germline values: CDR1 SEHNR, CDR2 FQNEAQ (reference sequence). The CDR3 spans 15 residues. V dropped 5 bases and J dropped 7; count of bases not matched to a gene: 9. The CDR3, as DNA: TGTGCCAGCAGCCGGGGACAGGTCAAAGGCGGGGAGCTGTTTTTT. The encoded protein is CASSRGQVKGGELFF.

The DNA of the CDR3 is TGTGCCAGCAGCGTACATGGCGATACGCAGTATTTT. Protein: CASSVHGDTQYF. The chain carries TRBV9 and TRBJ2-3, with no clear D. Germline CDR1 SGDLS, CDR2 YYNGEE. This CDR3 has 12 amino acids. V was cut by 1 base and J by 6 bases, with 6 bases left in between.

This chain links TRBV7-2 with TRBJ2-6; D gene ambiguous. CDR1 and CDR2 (germline): SGHTA, FQGNSA. The V gene lost 3 bases and the J gene lost 3 bases, with 6 bases spanning the gap. The CDR3 has 14 amino acids. CDR3 DNA: TGTGCCAGCAGCTTTGGGGTTGGGGCCAACGTCCTGACTTTC. This gives the protein CASSFGVGANVLTF. Variable domain in full (rest from reference TRBV7-2 and TRBJ2-6): GAGVSQSPSNKVTEKGKDVELRCDPISGHTALYWYRQSLGQGLEFLIYFQGNSAPDKSGLPSDRFSAERTGGSVSTLTIQRTQQEDSAVYLCASSFGVGANVLTFGAGSRLTVL.

This clonotype has a handful of counts. The chain recombines TRBV3-1 with TRBJ1-4; no definite D call. Trimming cost V 4 bases and J 7 bases, with 10 bases left between them. In germline, CDR1 is LGHDT, CDR2 YNNKEL (reference sequence). The CDR3 loop spans 13 amino acids. The DNA of the CDR3 is TGTGCCAGCAGCCGAGGAACAGCTGAAAAACTGTTTTTT. Translation: CASSRGTAEKLFF.

The CDR3 DNA follows: TGCAGTGCTCGGGAGTTCAGCGGGAGAGGAGTTAATGAGCAGTATTTT. Translation gives CSAREFSGRGVNEQYF. The chain has TRBV20-1 and TRBJ2-3; 8 bases match TRBD2. The trim removed 5 bases at V and 11 bases at J, leaving 21 bases unmatched. Germline V gene sequence: CDR1 DFQATT, CDR2 SNEGSKA (reference sequence). The CDR3 sequence is 16 residues long.

This clonotype was seen repeatedly, ten times or more. CDR3 nucleotides: TGTGCCAGTAGTATTAGTCTCAATAGCAATCAGCCCCAGCATTTT. Its protein product is CASSISLNSNQPQHF. This chain uses TRBV19 with TRBJ1-5; D unresolved. This CDR3 has 15 amino acids. CDR1 LNHDA and CDR2 SQIVND come from the germline V gene (reference sequence). V was trimmed by 3 bases and J by 0 bases, leaving 9 bases between them.

Remarks on this clonotype: The CDR3 does not close with the conserved phenylalanine or tryptophan, likely indicating a read error. The DNA is omitted, as the CDR3 cannot be located on it reliably, and the CDR3 follows TCRdb's listing. The chain carries TRBV6-5 and TRBJ1-5. Germline V gives CDR1 MNHEY, CDR2 SVGAGI. 8 amino acids form the CDR3, both terminal residues included. The CDR3 is CASSPGLA.

This clonotype was seen ten or more times. A read error is possible here, since a much larger clone lies one base away. The J gene is TRBJ1-2, the V gene TRBV7-2; tentative D call: TRBD1 (6 bases). The CDR3 extends over 15 amino acids. CDR1 is SGHTA and CDR2 is FQGNSA in the germline V gene. The CDR3 reads CASSLAGANNYGYPF. The CDR3, as DNA: TGTGCCAGCAGCTTAGCGGGGGCGAACAACTATGGCTACCCCTTC.

V is TRBV9 and J is TRBJ1-5; no definite D call. Trimming cost V 0 bases and J 7 bases, with 2 bases left between them. This CDR3 spans 11 amino acids. Germline lookup yields CDR1 SGDLS and CDR2 YYNGEE. The CDR3 region has the DNA TGTGCCAGCAGCGTAGGACAGCCCCAGCATTTT. Protein sequence: CASSVGQPQHF.

In this sample, this clonotype turned up many times. The V call is TRBV5-8, the J call TRBJ2-5; TRBD1 agrees at 9 bases. CDR3 size: 15 residues. The V gene's germline CDR1 is SGHTS and CDR2 YDEGEE. With V trimmed by 4 bases and J by 1 base, 5 bases remained unmatched. The CDR3 here is CASSQGTGSQETQYF. The DNA for the CDR3 is TGTGCCAGCAGCCAGGGGACAGGGAGCCAAGAGACCCAGTACTTC.

In its sample, this clonotype was seen many times. This chain joins TRBV19 and TRBJ2-2; weak D call: TRBD1 (6 bases). This CDR3 region has 15 residues. Per the germline V gene, CDR1 is LNHDA and CDR2 is SQIVND (reference sequence). V lost 5 bases to trimming and J lost 5 bases, with 15 bases between them. This CDR3 is CASSVQGEYTGELFF. CDR3 in DNA: TGTGCCAGTAGTGTACAGGGAGAGTATACCGGGGAGCTGTTTTTT.

The chain combines TRBV20-1 with TRBJ1-5; tentatively, D is TRBD1 (5 bases). This CDR3 comprises 18 residues. V was pared by 1 base and J by 6 bases, with 25 bases between. In germline, CDR1 is DFQATT, CDR2 SNEGSKA (reference sequence). The CDR3 bases are TGCAGTGCTAGAGTTCGGTCAGGGTGGGCCCACCCGGGTCAGCCCCAGCATTTT. Translating gives CSARVRSGWAHPGQPQHF.

This clonotype was seen ten or more times. The chain has TRBV7-9 and TRBJ1-4; TRBD1 agrees at 8 bases. V was pared by 3 bases and J by 6 bases, with 6 bases of the junction left unmatched. Germline V lookup: CDR1 SEHNR, CDR2 FQNEAQ (reference sequence). The CDR3 covers 15 residues. CDR3 DNA: TGTGCCAGCAGCTTGGGACAGGTTGCGGATGAAAAACTGTTTTTT. Amino acids: CASSLGQVADEKLFF.

The chain has TRBV20-1 and TRBJ2-1; 7 bases align to TRBD1. Germline V gene sequence: CDR1 DFQATT, CDR2 SNEGSKA (reference sequence). Trimming removed 6 bases from V and 4 bases from J; junction bases left unmatched: 9. This CDR3 comprises 14 residues. The CDR3 DNA is TGCAGTGCCAGCAGCACGGGACAGTACAATGAGCAGTTCTTC. Protein: CSASSTGQYNEQFF.

This clonotype occurred many times. The chain carries TRBV6-1 and TRBJ1-4; unclear D gene. Trimming removed 3 bases from V and 0 bases from J, with 11 bases in between. The CDR3 sequence is 16 residues long. The germline CDR1 and CDR2 sequences are MNHNS and SASEGT. The CDR3 bases are TGTGCCAGCAGTGAGTTGTACGTTACAACTAATGAAAAACTGTTTTTT. This gives the protein CASSELYVTTNEKLFF.

This clonotype has ten or more counts. V and J are TRBV9 and TRBJ2-6; D remains unclear. V shed 3 bases and J shed 0 bases, with 16 bases lying between them. Germline CDR1 SGDLS, CDR2 YYNGEE. The CDR3 consists of 18 residues. The CDR3 is CASSAQTRKGSGANVLTF. The CDR3 bases are TGTGCCAGCAGCGCCCAGACACGAAAAGGCTCTGGGGCCAACGTCCTGACTTTC.

The chain joins TRBV20-1 to TRBJ2-7, with 10 bases aligning to TRBD2. CDR1 DFQATT and CDR2 SNEGSKA come from the germline V gene (reference sequence). V lost 4 bases to trimming and J lost 6 bases; unmatched junction nucleotides: 12. The CDR3 totals 15 residues. The CDR3 is CSANKAGGRLGEQYF. The CDR3 bases are TGCAGTGCTAACAAAGCGGGAGGGCGCTTGGGCGAGCAGTACTTC.

Comment on this clonotype: This could be a read error, since a much larger clone is one nucleotide away. The chain combines TRBV5-4 with TRBJ2-7; D is possibly TRBD1 or TRBD2 (5 bases each). CDR3 length: 15 residues. Trimming removed 3 bases from V and 1 base from J, with 14 bases in between. The V gene's germline CDR1 is SGHNT and CDR2 YYREEE (reference sequence). The CDR3 sequence: CASSSPGPRSYEQYF. The DNA for the CDR3 is TGTGCCAGCAGCTCACCGGGACCGAGATCCTACGAGCAGTACTTC.

This clonotype has ten or more counts. J is TRBJ2-3 and V is TRBV5-8; D not certain. Trimming stripped 2 bases from V and 6 bases from J, with 13 bases between. The length of the CDR3 is 14 residues. The V gene's germline CDR1 is SGHTS and CDR2 YDEGEE. The DNA of the CDR3 is TGTGCCAGCAGCTTAGCCACAAGTGACGATACGCAGTATTTT. This gives the protein CASSLATSDDTQYF.

This chain links TRBV9 with TRBJ2-7; the D is unclear. V was clipped by 0 bases and J by 2 bases, with 6 bases between them. CDR1 and CDR2 (germline): SGDLS, YYNGEE. The CDR3 consists of 13 residues. CDR3 loop: CASSVGQTYEQYF. The CDR3 DNA reads as TGTGCCAGCAGCGTAGGACAAACCTACGAGCAGTACTTC.

Turning to this clonotype: This may come from a read error, since a much larger clone is one base off. The chain joins TRBV6-2 or TRBV6-3 to TRBJ2-1, with D hard to call. In germline, CDR1 is MNHEY, CDR2 SVGEGT. This CDR3 has 12 amino acids. The CDR3 DNA follows: TGTGCCAGCAGTTTCCGAGTGAATGAGCGGTTCTTC. Residues: CASSFRVNERFF.

The table lists this clonotype with many counts. The chain carries TRBV6-1 and TRBJ1-6; tentative D call: TRBD1 (6 bases). V was trimmed by 6 bases and J by 6 bases, leaving 12 bases between them. CDR1 MNHNS and CDR2 SASEGT come from the germline V gene. This CDR3 contains 14 residues. The CDR3 protein is CASSVTGSNSPLHF. CDR3 DNA: TGTGCCAGCAGCGTGACAGGATCTAATTCACCCCTCCACTTT.

This clonotype was recorded at least ten times. The chain has TRBV7-9 and TRBJ1-5; D call uncertain. Germline V gives CDR1 SEHNR, CDR2 FQNEAQ (reference sequence). Trimming took off 3 bases at V and 0 bases at J, with 18 bases between the two ends. This CDR3 region has 18 residues. The CDR3 reads CASSFSPGFRGSNQPQHF. The CDR3 bases are TGTGCCAGCAGCTTTTCCCCGGGTTTTCGCGGTAGCAATCAGCCCCAGCATTTT.

This clonotype has ten or more counts. The gene calls are TRBV9 and TRBJ1-5; the D gene is possibly TRBD1 (5 bases). Germline values: CDR1 SGDLS, CDR2 YYNGEE. Trimming removed 0 bases from V and 9 bases from J, with 13 bases in between. The CDR3 is made up of 14 amino acids. CDR3 in amino acids: CASSVGGPEGPQHF. The CDR3 bases are TGTGCCAGCAGCGTAGGGGGCCCTGAGGGGCCCCAGCATTTT.

The sample holds many counts of this clonotype. The chain links TRBV28 to TRBJ1-2; D is unresolved. Trimming cost V 4 bases and J 5 bases, with 14 bases left between them. CDR1 and CDR2 (germline): MDHEN, SYDVKM. The CDR3 is 14 amino acids. The CDR3 DNA follows: TGTGCCAGCAGTTATGAGACACCTTTTTATGGCTACACCTTC. The encoded protein is CASSYETPFYGYTF.

This clonotype appeared many times. The chain carries TRBV5-6 and TRBJ1-2; a possible D gene is TRBD1 (6 bases). The V gene lost 4 bases and the J gene lost 4 bases, with 17 bases spanning the gap. From germline, CDR1 is SGHDT and CDR2 YYEEEE. The CDR3 is 15 amino acids. The CDR3 loop reads CASSPPGRRGYGYTF. The CDR3 coding sequence is TGTGCCAGCAGCCCCCCGGGACGCAGGGGCTATGGCTACACCTTC.

This clonotype was seen at least ten times. The gene calls are TRBV9 and TRBJ2-2; D is ambiguous. This CDR3 has 14 residues. CDR1 SGDLS and CDR2 YYNGEE come from the germline V gene. V lost 0 bases, J lost 6 bases, and 9 bases lay in between. The CDR3 reads CASSVGHGSGELFF. CDR3 nucleotide sequence: TGTGCCAGCAGCGTAGGCCACGGCTCCGGGGAGCTGTTTTTT.